The rows below give T cell receptor beta chains drawn from one sample of a study of blood T cell repertoires in COVID-19. TCRdb keeps only in-frame clones here, not all; method: immunoSEQ multiplex PCR. Here the sample spans hundreds of thousands of clones, 85% to 90% being singletons. The sequenced material came from PBMCs or T cells enriched from blood (not recorded which). These receptors were taken from a woman between 45 and 60 years old who had been exposed to COVID-19. Each CDR3 is given with its conserved first and last residue. A D gene is named only where the DNA matches it firmly. Clone sizes are given selectively: once, few, many, or a class where the clone is expanded.

clone_size: .
j_call: TRBJ1-5
d_call: .
v_call: TRBV5-1
cdr3_aa: CASSLYPSGAGGNQPQHF
cdr3_nt: TGCGCCAGCAGCTTGTATCCCTCCGGGGCAGGGGGCAATCAGCCCCAGCATTTT

clone_size: few
j_call: TRBJ1-4
d_call: .
v_call: TRBV14
cdr3_aa: CASSQEKPGGEKLFF
cdr3_nt: TGTGCCAGCAGCCAAGAGAAACCCGGCGGGGAAAAACTGTTTTTT

clone_size: .
j_call: TRBJ2-1
d_call: TRBD1
v_call: TRBV4-1
cdr3_aa: CASSQDRDRAAYNEQFF
cdr3_nt: TGCGCCAGCAGCCAAGATAGGGACAGGGCGGCCTACAATGAGCAGTTCTTC

clone_size: .
j_call: TRBJ2-1
d_call: .
v_call: TRBV6-1
cdr3_aa: CASSEDGEHNEQFF
cdr3_nt: TGTGCCAGCAGTGAAGACGGGGAACACAATGAGCAGTTCTTC

clone_size: .
j_call: TRBJ1-3
d_call: TRBD1
v_call: TRBV3-1/TRBV3-2
cdr3_aa: CASTLTGGSGNTIYF
cdr3_nt: TGTGCCAGCACCTTAACAGGGGGCTCTGGAAACACCATATATTTT

clone_size: .
j_call: TRBJ2-2
d_call: TRBD2
v_call: TRBV18
cdr3_aa: CASSPRAGANTGELFF
cdr3_nt: TGTGCCAGCTCCCCCAGAGCGGGGGCGAACACCGGGGAGCTGTTTTTT

clone_size: .
j_call: TRBJ1-2
d_call: .
v_call: TRBV28
cdr3_aa: CASSFRGRGRGYTF
cdr3_nt: TGTGCCAGCAGTTTTCGGGGTCGGGGAAGGGGCTACACCTTC

clone_size: .
j_call: TRBJ1-1
d_call: .
v_call: TRBV12-3/TRBV12-4
cdr3_aa: CASSSTDRRAFF
cdr3_nt: TGTGCCAGCAGTTCGACTGACAGGCGAGCTTTCTTT

clone_size: .
j_call: TRBJ2-2
d_call: .
v_call: TRBV6-5
cdr3_aa: CASRVTRSPGELFF
cdr3_nt: TGTGCCAGCAGGGTTACTAGATCCCCCGGGGAGCTGTTTTTT

clone_size: .
j_call: TRBJ2-7
d_call: .
v_call: TRBV15
cdr3_aa: CATSRGKTGQGYEQYF
cdr3_nt: TGTGCCACCAGCAGGGGTAAGACGGGCCAGGGCTACGAGCAGTACTTC

clone_size: .
j_call: TRBJ1-5
d_call: .
v_call: TRBV4-2
cdr3_aa: CASSSSDMDDQPQHF
cdr3_nt: TGTGCCAGCAGCAGTTCGGACATGGATGATCAGCCCCAGCATTTT

clone_size: .
j_call: TRBJ2-7
d_call: .
v_call: TRBV7-2
cdr3_aa: CASSPSYEQYF
cdr3_nt: TGTGCCAGCAGTCCATCCTACGAGCAGTACTTC

clone_size: .
j_call: TRBJ1-4
d_call: .
v_call: TRBV5-1
cdr3_aa: CASSPGIATNEKLFF
cdr3_nt: TGCGCCAGCAGCCCGGGTATCGCAACTAATGAAAAACTGTTTTTT

clone_size: .
j_call: TRBJ1-3
d_call: .
v_call: TRBV7-7
cdr3_aa: CASSLGVGAGNTIYF
cdr3_nt: TGTGCTAGCAGCTTAGGAGTCGGGGCTGGAAACACCATATATTTT

clone_size: .
j_call: TRBJ2-1
d_call: .
v_call: TRBV19
cdr3_aa: CASSIQGKEQFF
cdr3_nt: TGTGCCAGTAGTATACAGGGTAAGGAGCAGTTCTTC

clone_size: .
j_call: TRBJ2-7
d_call: .
v_call: TRBV9
cdr3_aa: CASSLRLESSYEQYF
cdr3_nt: TGTGCCAGCAGCTTACGACTAGAGAGCTCCTACGAGCAGTACTTC

clone_size: .
j_call: TRBJ2-1
d_call: .
v_call: TRBV27
cdr3_aa: CASRGLQGYNEQFF
cdr3_nt: TGTGCCAGCAGGGGGCTCCAGGGCTACAATGAGCAGTTCTTC

clone_size: .
j_call: TRBJ2-5
d_call: .
v_call: TRBV14
cdr3_aa: CASSQAMGATQYF
cdr3_nt: TGTGCCAGCAGCCAAGCGATGGGGGCCACCCAGTACTTC

clone_size: .
j_call: TRBJ2-7
d_call: TRBD2
v_call: TRBV18
cdr3_aa: CASSRGTSGNYEQYF
cdr3_nt: TGTGCCAGCTCACGGGGGACTAGCGGGAACTACGAGCAGTACTTC

clone_size: .
j_call: TRBJ2-7
d_call: TRBD1
v_call: TRBV7-9
cdr3_aa: CASSSGTGYYEQYF
cdr3_nt: TGTGCCAGCAGCTCCGGGACAGGGTACTACGAGCAGTACTTC

clone_size: .
j_call: TRBJ1-1
d_call: TRBD1
v_call: TRBV27
cdr3_aa: CASSSTGGRTEAFF
cdr3_nt: TGTGCCAGCAGTTCAACAGGGGGACGTACTGAAGCTTTCTTT

clone_size: .
j_call: TRBJ1-6
d_call: .
v_call: TRBV7-2
cdr3_aa: CASSLYRNNSPLHF
cdr3_nt: TGTGCCAGCAGCTTATACAGGAATAATTCACCCCTCCACTTT

clone_size: .
j_call: TRBJ2-3
d_call: TRBD2
v_call: TRBV28
cdr3_aa: CASIGASGHRGADTQYF
cdr3_nt: TGTGCCAGCATTGGGGCTAGCGGGCATCGGGGAGCAGATACGCAGTATTTT

clone_size: .
j_call: TRBJ2-4
d_call: TRBD2
v_call: TRBV30
cdr3_aa: CAWSVAGGTLAKNIQYF
cdr3_nt: TGTGCCTGGAGTGTTGCGGGGGGTACTCTAGCCAAAAACATTCAGTACTTC

clone_size: .
j_call: TRBJ1-3
d_call: .
v_call: TRBV3-1/TRBV3-2
cdr3_aa: CASSQDAGSGNTIYF
cdr3_nt: TGTGCCAGCAGCCAAGACGCGGGTTCTGGAAACACCATATATTTT

clone_size: .
j_call: TRBJ2-1
d_call: .
v_call: TRBV4-2
cdr3_aa: CASSLTTTRGSSYNEQFF
cdr3_nt: TGTGCCAGCAGCCTAACAACTACCCGGGGGAGCTCCTACAATGAGCAGTTCTTC

clone_size: .
j_call: TRBJ1-2
d_call: TRBD1
v_call: TRBV3-1/TRBV3-2
cdr3_aa: CASNNRGFPYGYTF
cdr3_nt: TGTGCCAGCAACAACAGGGGTTTTCCCTATGGCTACACCTTC

clone_size: .
j_call: TRBJ1-3
d_call: .
v_call: TRBV28
cdr3_aa: CASSFPSTSSGNTIYF
cdr3_nt: TGTGCCAGCAGTTTCCCCAGTACTAGCTCTGGAAACACCATATATTTT

clone_size: .
j_call: TRBJ2-2
d_call: TRBD1
v_call: TRBV3-1/TRBV3-2
cdr3_aa: CASRRAGGFTGELFF
cdr3_nt: TGTGCCAGCAGACGAGCAGGGGGATTCACCGGGGAGCTGTTTTTT

clone_size: .
j_call: TRBJ2-2
d_call: .
v_call: TRBV28
cdr3_aa: CATKPMRGYTGELFF
cdr3_nt: TGTGCCACCAAACCGATGCGGGGTTACACCGGGGAGCTGTTTTTT

clone_size: .
j_call: TRBJ2-5
d_call: .
v_call: TRBV5-1
cdr3_aa: CASSQDGRGRETQYF
cdr3_nt: TGCGCCAGCAGCCAGGACGGCCGCGGGCGAGAGACCCAGTACTTC